This TCR beta chain was recovered during a study of T-cell reconstitution after alpha-beta-depleted transplantation in children listed by TCRdb under 2016. Notes on the research overall: The study quantitatively tracked T-cell immune reconstitution after TCRalphabeta/CD19-depleted allogeneic hematopoietic cell transplantation in children using TCR repertoire profiling.

The method was PCR. The instrument was an Illumina HiSeq 2500. Molecular barcoding was employed in the preparation of TCR libraries, with unique molecular identifiers being used to normalize TCRbeta repertoire quantification. In TCRdb, the public reads were trimmed at Q25 with fastp and aligned with MiXCR, with productive beta chains retained. Rows merge per CDR3 protein into single entries with the most common DNA and genes. This sample comprises around 380,000 distinct CDR3 sequences, roughly a tenth of them detected only once. Jointly, the top ten make up roughly 6% of the sample. Regarding this clonotype: The antigen this receptor binds is unknown. No much larger clone exists at a distance of one base, and base qualities are not known.

Sequencing was performed on PBMCs from the stem cell graft donor, taken from the stem cell graft. This TCR derives from a human donor who donated a stem cell graft to a child with acute myeloid leukemia.

The CDR3 sequence is CSASKRGVNTEAFF. The nucleotides read TGCAGTGCTAGTAAACGAGGGGTAAACACTGAAGCTTTCTTT. The V and J segments used are TRBV20-1 and TRBJ1-1; TRBD1 could be the D gene, as 5 bases match. V drops 3 bases and J drops 2 bases, leaving 13 bases in between. CDR1 and CDR2 were assigned from the germline V gene (reference sequence) as DFQATT and SNEGSKA. The CDR3 runs 14 residues from the cysteine to the phenylalanine. Kept here is only the CDR3 DNA, which spans 42 bases and is read in frame from base 1.